This entry concerns a single T cell receptor beta chain. As processed by the authors: Cell counts per sample came from amplifying reference gene primers. Produced via immunoSEQ multiplex PCR; TCRdb's table is partial and in-frame only. From that table come the V and J calls and clone size; the DNA was used to work out D and trimming. This repertoire shows 300,000 to 400,000 clones, roughly 90% found once; its top ten account for about 2.9%. This entry comes from a study of blood T cell repertoires in COVID-19. Study-wide background: The cDNA or gDNA used as material had been derived from T cells, B-cell-depleted T cells, or PBMCs.

Followed over time, Seattle patients had been enrolled while infection was active. This CDR3 contains 15 residues. Trimming cost V 5 bases and J 1 base, with 14 bases left between them. Germline CDR1 is SEHNR and CDR2 is FQNEAQ (reference sequence). This clonotype was obtained from a woman aged 25-40 years with COVID-19, enrolled during active disease. This chain uses TRBV7-9 with TRBJ1-1; D may be TRBD1 (5 bases). Sequences were obtained from peripheral blood. The chain's CDR3 is CASSTRVIGNTEAFF. For the CDR3, the DNA is TGTGCCAGCAGCACCAGGGTGATTGGGAACACTGAAGCTTTCTTT. Full variable domain (outside the CDR3, taken from reference TRBV7-9 and TRBJ1-1): DTGVSQNPRHKITKRGQNVTFRCDPISEHNRLYWYRQTLGQGPEFLTYFQNEAQLEKSRLLSDRFSAERPKGSFSTLEIQRTEQGDSAMYLCASSTRVIGNTEAFFGQGTRLTVV.